Each of the 21 T cell receptor beta chains below was sequenced from the same sample in a study of CD8 T cells in Susac syndrome (dated by TCRdb to the late 2010s). Libraries were made using the immunoSEQ multiplex PCR assay. RNA was extracted using the RNeasy kit, and roughly 0.45 to 1 microgram was reverse transcribed with random hexamers. TCRdb reprocessing: public reads trimmed at Q25 with fastp, clones called with MiXCR, in-frame beta chains kept. Every CDR3 protein is listed once, alongside the most common genes and DNA of its rows. The sample table shows a few hundred thousand distinct CDR3 sequences, and 95% are seen once. The ten largest account for about 0.088% of the sample. The sequenced sample consisted of CD4+ T cells from PBMCs. Receptors originate from a human donor with multiple sclerosis.

The chain joins TRBV12-3 or TRBV12-4 to TRBJ2-1, with 7 bases aligning to TRBD1. The CDR3 has 14 residues. The V gene end was trimmed by 7 bases and the J gene end by 0 bases; junction bases not matched to a gene: 3. CDR3 sequence reads: CASTRDSSYNEQFF. The CDR3 region has the DNA TGTGCCAGCACTCGGGACAGCTCCTACAATGAGCAGTTCTTC.

The chain links TRBV7-2 to TRBJ2-3; 13 nucleotides match TRBD2. The trim removed 4 bases at V and 4 bases at J, leaving 14 bases unmatched. CDR1 is SGHTA and CDR2 is FQGNSA in the germline V gene. This CDR3 contains 19 residues. CDR3: CASSYFTGTSGTRADTQYF. CDR3 coding DNA: TGTGCCAGCAGCTATTTTACCGGGACTAGCGGGACAAGGGCAGATACGCAGTATTTT.

The CDR3 nucleotides are TGTGCCAGCTCACCCAACGGAGCCGCTAACTATGGCTACACCTTC. It is translated as CASSPNGAANYGYTF. The rearrangement joins TRBV18 to TRBJ1-2; D is ambiguous. This CDR3 contains 15 residues. Trimming removed 3 bases at V and 0 bases at J, with 11 bases between. The germline CDR1 and CDR2 sequences are KGHSH and LQKENI.

The chain employs TRBV3-1 and TRBJ2-7; D is undetermined. This CDR3 spans 13 amino acids. V lost 1 base to trimming and J lost 2 bases, with 6 bases between them. CDR1 and CDR2 (germline): LGHDT, YNNKEL (reference sequence). The chain's CDR3 is CASSQVGAYEQYF. CDR3 bases: TGTGCCAGCAGCCAAGTCGGAGCCTACGAGCAGTACTTC.

The chain links TRBV28 to TRBJ2-7; 9 nucleotides match TRBD1. V gave up 4 bases and J gave up 4 bases; unmatched junction bases: 14. This CDR3 has 17 amino acids. Germline V gives CDR1 MDHEN, CDR2 SYDVKM. The CDR3 region has the DNA TGTGCCAGCAGTTCTGACATGGGGACAGGGAAGAGGTACGAGCAGTACTTC. It translates to CASSSDMGTGKRYEQYF.

This clonotype was detected once. V is TRBV9 and J is TRBJ2-5; D unclear. Germline CDR1 reads SGDLS; CDR2 reads YYNGEE. Trimming took off 4 bases at V and 4 bases at J, with 17 bases between the two ends. The CDR3 sequence is 15 residues long. This chain's CDR3 is CASSSLVGRGETQYF. The CDR3 DNA follows: TGTGCCAGCAGCTCCCTAGTCGGACGCGGAGAGACCCAGTACTTC.

This sequence joins TRBV27 and TRBJ2-5, with 7 bases matching TRBD2. The germline gives CDR1 MNHEY, CDR2 SMNVEV (reference sequence). This CDR3 contains 14 residues. J was trimmed by 0 bases and V by 6 bases; bases with no gene match: 4. CDR3 in amino acids: CASRRDYNQETQYF. CDR3 bases: TGTGCCAGCAGGAGGGACTACAACCAAGAGACCCAGTACTTC.

The chain has TRBV25-1 and TRBJ1-5; a possible D gene is TRBD1 (6 bases). The germline gives CDR1 MGHDK, CDR2 SYGVNS. Trimming took off 5 bases at V and 7 bases at J, with 15 bases between the two ends. This CDR3 is 14 amino acids long. The CDR3 reads CASSPQGLRQPQHF. The DNA for the CDR3 is TGTGCCAGCAGTCCCCAGGGGTTGAGACAGCCCCAGCATTTT.

In its sample, this clonotype was seen once. The chain couples TRBV28 to TRBJ2-5; weak D call: TRBD1 (8 bases). This CDR3 comprises 16 residues. Trimming stripped 6 bases from V and 2 bases from J, with 19 bases between. The V gene's germline CDR1 is MDHEN and CDR2 SYDVKM. CDR3 DNA: TGTGCCAGCAGGCCGGGGGGACAGGCGATACAAGAGACCCAGTACTTC. It translates to CASRPGGQAIQETQYF.

This chain joins TRBV27 and TRBJ1-5; maybe TRBD1 (5 bases). Germline CDR1 is MNHEY and CDR2 is SMNVEV (reference sequence). CDR3 size: 12 residues. Deletions cut 6 bases from V and 14 bases from J, with 17 bases between. The CDR3 nucleotides are TGTGCCAGCAGCCCCGGGTGGGGGACGGAGCATTTT. Residues: CASSPGWGTEHF.

This sequence joins TRBV2 and TRBJ2-7; D is perhaps TRBD2 (6 bases). The CDR3 spans 14 residues. Per the germline V gene, CDR1 is SNHLY and CDR2 is FYNNEI. V was shortened by 2 bases and J by 0 bases, with 8 bases between the two germline ends. The CDR3 reads CASSERDFSYEQYF. DNA of the CDR3: TGTGCCAGCAGTGAACGGGACTTCTCCTACGAGCAGTACTTC.

V is TRBV6-1 and J is TRBJ2-6, with a weak D call TRBD1 (5 bases). V lost 6 bases to trimming and J lost 2 bases, with 11 bases between them. The germline V gene has CDR1 MNHNS and CDR2 SASEGT. The CDR3 has 15 residues. For the CDR3, the DNA is TGTGCCAGCAGCCCCTCGACAGCTGGGGCCAACGTCCTGACTTTC. This sequence encodes CASSPSTAGANVLTF.

The V and J genes are TRBV27 and TRBJ1-2; TRBD1 matches at 7 bases. Trimming at V came to 3 bases and at J to 7 bases, leaving 5 bases not matched to a gene. CDR3 size: 13 residues. In germline, CDR1 is MNHEY, CDR2 SMNVEV (reference sequence). CDR3 amino acids: CASSLSGTVGYTF. The CDR3 region has the DNA TGTGCCAGCAGTTTGTCCGGGACAGTTGGCTACACCTTC.

This clonotype was picked up one time. The chain is built from TRBV5-1 and TRBJ1-2, with no clear D. Trimming stripped 1 base from V and 2 bases from J, with 9 bases between. The CDR3 spans 14 residues. CDR1 SGHRS and CDR2 YFSETQ come from the germline V gene. Here the CDR3 DNA reads TGCGCCAGCAGCTTGTTGTCCCAGAACTATGGCTACACCTTC. It codes for CASSLLSQNYGYTF. The full variable domain, rest sourced from reference TRBV5-1 and TRBJ1-2, is KAGVTQTPRYLIKTRGQQVTLSCSPISGHRSVSWYQQTPGQGLQFLFEYFSETQRNKGNFPGRFSGRQFSNSRSEMNVSTLELGDSALYLCASSLLSQNYGYTFGSGTRLTVV.

This clonotype was counted once. This chain links TRBV20-1 with TRBJ2-1; TRBD2 matches at 7 bases. This CDR3 region has 15 residues. With 2 bases clipped from V and 12 bases from J, the junction kept 16 bases outside the gene matches. Germline V lookup: CDR1 DFQATT, CDR2 SNEGSKA (reference sequence). CDR3 bases: TGCAGTGCTAGAATCCGGGGGTCCCGAGCGGGATTGCAGTTCTTC. This translates into CSARIRGSRAGLQFF.

This chain uses TRBV27 with TRBJ2-5, with D possibly matching TRBD2 (6 bases). V dropped 5 bases and J dropped 7 bases, with 14 bases sitting between them. The CDR3 is 13 amino acids. CDR1 is MNHEY, CDR2 SMNVEV, per germline (reference sequence). The CDR3 bases are TGTGCCAGCAGTACAAGACTAGTGGGGACCCAGTACTTC. Its protein is CASSTRLVGTQYF.

This chain links TRBV3-1 with TRBJ1-5, with D perhaps matching TRBD1 (5 bases). This CDR3 region has 13 residues. The V gene's germline CDR1 is LGHDT and CDR2 YNNKEL (reference sequence). Trimming removed 4 bases from V and 7 bases from J, with 11 bases in between. CDR3 bases: TGTGCCAGCAGCCTTGGGGCGAGCCAGCCCCAGCATTTT. Protein sequence: CASSLGASQPQHF.

Written as DNA, the CDR3 is TGCAGTGCTAGAGGCGGCAGGGGGAATCAGCCCCAGCATTTT. Amino acids: CSARGGRGNQPQHF. The V call is TRBV20-1, the J call TRBJ1-5, with 7 bases matching TRBD1. From germline, CDR1 is DFQATT and CDR2 SNEGSKA (reference sequence). The CDR3 covers 14 residues. With V trimmed by 1 base and J by 4 bases, 4 bases remained unmatched.

CDR3 residues: CSASRDRDTDTQYF. The CDR3 DNA sequence: TGCAGTGCTAGCCGGGACAGGGACACAGATACGCAGTATTTT. J is TRBJ2-3 and V is TRBV20-1; 9 positions agree with TRBD1. This CDR3 contains 14 residues. Germline V gene sequence: CDR1 DFQATT, CDR2 SNEGSKA (reference sequence). V lost 3 bases and J lost 2; bases outside the gene matches: 3.

The chain carries TRBV12-3 or TRBV12-4 and TRBJ2-7; D is unclear. This CDR3 region has 13 residues. The V end was cut by 3 bases, the J end by 7 bases, with 13 bases between. The CDR3 DNA reads TGTGCCAGCAGTTTCCGCCAGGCTGGGGAGCAGTACTTC. This codes for CASSFRQAGEQYF.

The chain links TRBV14 to TRBJ2-2; D gene unclear. Germline V gene lookup returns CDR1 SGHDN and CDR2 FVKESK. With 0 bases removed from V and 5 bases from J, the gap between germline ends came to 4 bases. CDR3 length equals 13 residues. DNA of the CDR3: TGTGCCAGCAGCCAAGATTTAACCGGGGAGCTGTTTTTT. It encodes CASSQDLTGELFF.